This TCR beta chain appears in the sequencing data of a study of identical twins (dated by TCRdb to 2015 to 2016). Background on the whole study: The study deep-sequenced TCR alpha and beta repertoires from monozygotic twins, unrelated adults of various ages and cord blood to test whether fetal clonotypes persist. Replicate twin experiments were performed at different times using different library preparation protocols to rule out contamination. The research as a whole found: Zero-insertion analyses could be partly confounded by invariant T cells such as MAIT and iNKT, although diverse VJ usage argued against such confounding for most clonotypes. In monozygotic twins, recombination models systematically underestimated out-of-frame TCR alpha sharing, but the models matched the sharing seen between unrelated individuals. Conclusions relied on cross-sectional statistical analysis, since the same donors could not be followed over many years. Abundant cord blood beta clonotypes had fewer insertions, young adult naive repertoires showed a similar but weaker trend, and memory repertoires showed no such trend. The excess sharing between twins in beta out-of-frame sequences was weaker because fewer shared sequences reduced the signal-to-noise ratio. Compared with coincidental sharing between unrelated individuals, out-of-frame TCR alpha sequences shared between twins showed an excess of sequences with low generation probability.

Every donor in the study was a healthy Caucasian. Three pairs of female monozygotic twins, all aged 18 to 29 years, made up the twin cohort. Peripheral blood mononuclear cells were the source from which RNA for the TCR libraries was isolated. Preparation of the library involved 5' RACE. The sequencer listed for this sample is Illumina HiSeq 2000. A universal primer binding site was added through template switching, and the final cDNA carried a unique molecular identifier so that TCR cDNA molecules could be counted accurately. First-strand cDNA for TCR alpha and beta chains was synthesized from specific primers in the conserved constant-segment region. To control for contamination, every cDNA library carried two barcodes: a SMART-Mk sample barcode plus Illumina barcodes. Two successive PCR steps introduced TruSeq adapter sequences along with Illumina sample barcodes. Sequencing of the TCR alpha and beta cDNA libraries was done on the Illumina HiSeq platform using custom primers. The original methods were these. MiGEC processed the raw reads to extract unique molecular identifiers, while MiXCR was used to determine the CDR3 positions. For each individual, recombination models were inferred using an EM algorithm with the repgenHMM and IGoR tools. The tcR package in R was used for shared clonotype analysis, with sharing normalized by the product of cloneset sizes. Out-of-frame nonproductive sequences were analyzed to study raw recombination free of thymic and clonal selection effects. TCRdb reanalyzed the raw reads on its own, using fastp at Q25 for trimming and MiXCR for clone calling, and kept in-frame beta chains. Rows merge per CDR3 protein into single entries with the most common DNA and genes. These V and J calls are TCRdb output, not the study's own analysis. This sample has hundreds of thousands of distinct CDR3 sequences in its table, and around a sixth of those were observed once. Roughly 13% of the sample goes to the ten largest clones.

A word on this clonotype: Its antigen is still unknown. Base quality data are lacking; no much larger clone is found one base away.

The CDR3 holds 15 amino acids from the cysteine to the phenylalanine. CDR3 DNA only is kept here, 45 bases in frame from base 1. At the junction V is shortened by 6 bases and J by 7 bases, with 24 bases in between. Via the germline V gene (reference sequence), CDR1 is DFQATT and CDR2 SNEGSKA. The same sample was also studied in work on T cells expressing NK-cell markers. As described in the second report: Three sorted T-cell subsets (CD3+CD56+NKG2C+, CD3+CD56+NKG2C- and CD3+CD56-NKG2C+) from several donors had their TCR beta-chain repertoires profiled. Of the eight sequenced donors, seven were found to be HCMV-seropositive and one was found to be HCMV-seronegative. In several experiments an anti-gammadeltaTCR antibody was added to restrict sorting to alphabetaTCR-expressing T cells. In a handful of donors, the dominant CD3+CD56+NKG2C+ clonotypes were among the top 10 CD8+ clonotypes and accounted for 1.0-7.0% of CD8+ T cells. Those dominant clonotypes were again the most abundant among CD3+CD56-NKG2C+ cells in several donors, at about 28.3-60.1%. Whether the expanded NKG2C-expressing T cell clones were specific for HCMV antigens was left unclear. All eight donors whose samples were sequenced were randomly selected healthy volunteers, three of them men and five women. HCMV-specific IgG was detected in serum with a commercial ELISA kit to determine HCMV serostatus. Bulk peripheral blood T-cell repertoires were additionally sequenced from unsorted PBMC for several donors. Reads were demultiplexed and grouped by UMI with MIGEC, and clonotypes were assembled and quantified with MiTCR. To remove erroneous sequences, TCR cDNA sequences were retained only when supported by two or more reads. The tcR package was used for downstream repertoire analysis, and clonotypes were matched between fractions using CDR3 nucleotide sequence together with V segment. VDJmatch was used to annotate antigen specificity against VDJdb, with one amino acid substitution in CDR3 allowed.

The clonotype was recovered from a woman in her late teens or twenties in good health. The chain uses TRBV20-1 and TRBJ1-2; TRBD1 is perhaps the D gene, given 6 matching bases. Specimen: PBMCs. In nucleotides, the sequence is TGCAGTGCCCGTCCGGGACACGACATAGACCGTGGCTACACCTTC. Translated, it reads CSARPGHDIDRGYTF.